The count of the clone carrying this T cell receptor beta chain is one. Its target is unknown. This entry belongs to a study of cytomegalovirus exposure and HLA in healthy donors. Study-level information: As released early, the data held about 85 million unique TCRs from HLA-typed donors. General study results and limits: Based on reports, TCR beta sequences accurately predicted HLA-A and HLA-B alleles for most subjects.

13 Jbeta primers and 60 Vbeta primers were used for the PCR. Profiled with immunoSEQ multiplex PCR; TCRdb holds only in-frame clones, not every one. The data hold about 130,000 clones, with roughly 78% observed a single time. In nominal health when sampled, donors likely had unrecorded immune exposures nonetheless. The sequenced sample consisted of PBMCs. This clonotype originated in a man aged 25-45 years in good health and CMV-seronegative.

In DNA form, the CDR3 reads TGTGCCAGCAGTTCCCTGGGGGGGACAGGGGGGTACGAGCAGTACTTC. Protein sequence: CASSSLGGTGGYEQYF. The chain recombines TRBV27 with TRBJ2-7; 11 nucleotides line up with TRBD1. Germline loops: CDR1 MNHEY, CDR2 SMNVEV (reference sequence). The CDR3 is 16 residues long. V lost 4 bases to trimming and J lost 4 bases; unmatched junction nucleotides: 9.